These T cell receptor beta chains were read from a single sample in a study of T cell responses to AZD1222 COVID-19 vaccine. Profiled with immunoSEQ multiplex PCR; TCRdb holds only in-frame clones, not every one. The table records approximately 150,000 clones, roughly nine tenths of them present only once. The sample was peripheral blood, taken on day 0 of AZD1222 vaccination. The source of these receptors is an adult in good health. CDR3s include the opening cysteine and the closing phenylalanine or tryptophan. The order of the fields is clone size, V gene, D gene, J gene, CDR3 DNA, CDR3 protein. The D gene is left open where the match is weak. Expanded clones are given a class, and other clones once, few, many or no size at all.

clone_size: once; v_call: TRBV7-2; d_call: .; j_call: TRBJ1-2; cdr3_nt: TGTGCCAGCAGCTTACCGCCTGGGACACCTAGAAACGGCTACACCTTC; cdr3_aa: CASSLPPGTPRNGYTF
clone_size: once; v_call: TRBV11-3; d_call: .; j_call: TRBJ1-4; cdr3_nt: TGTGCCAGCAGCTTAGATCACAGTCGGAATGAAAAACTGTTTTTT; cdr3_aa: CASSLDHSRNEKLFF
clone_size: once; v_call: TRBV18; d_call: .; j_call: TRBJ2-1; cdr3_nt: TGTGCCAGCTCACCACTAAGGGGCACCTACAATGAGCAGTTCTTC; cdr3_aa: CASSPLRGTYNEQFF
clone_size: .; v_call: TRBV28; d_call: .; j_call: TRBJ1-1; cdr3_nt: TGTGCCAGCAGTTGGGCCTTTGAAGCTTTCTTT; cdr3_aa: CASSWAFEAFF
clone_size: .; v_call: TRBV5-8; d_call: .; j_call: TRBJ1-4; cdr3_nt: TGTGCCAGCAGCATCTCAGGAGCCGAAAAACTGTTTTTT; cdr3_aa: CASSISGAEKLFF
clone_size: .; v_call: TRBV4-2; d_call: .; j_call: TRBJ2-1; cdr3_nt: TGTGCCAGCAGCCAAGCGAGCCAGATAGCCCGTGAGCAGTTCTTC; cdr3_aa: CASSQASQIAREQFF
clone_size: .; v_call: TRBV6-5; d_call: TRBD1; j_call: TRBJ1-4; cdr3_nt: TGTGCCAGCAGTTACCAACTATCACAGGGGGCCCGGCTGTTTTTT; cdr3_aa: CASSYQLSQGARLFF
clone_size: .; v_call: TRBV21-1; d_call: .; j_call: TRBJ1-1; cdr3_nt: TGTGCCAGCAGCTTCCGGTGCCGGGACAGGTTAAACACTGAAGCTTTCTTT; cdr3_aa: CASSFRCRDRLNTEAFF
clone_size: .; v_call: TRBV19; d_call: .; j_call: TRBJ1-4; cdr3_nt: TGTGCCAGTAGTATTGGGTGGAGTCGGGGAGAAAAACTGTTTTTT; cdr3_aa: CASSIGWSRGEKLFF
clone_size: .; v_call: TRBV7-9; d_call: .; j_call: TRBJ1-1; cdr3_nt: TGTGCCAGCAGCTTAGAGGGAGGGACTGAAGCTTTCTTT; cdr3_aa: CASSLEGGTEAFF
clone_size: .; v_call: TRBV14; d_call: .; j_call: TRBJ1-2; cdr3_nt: TGTGCCAGCAGCCACAGACCGGGGGCCCTCTATGGCTACACCTTC; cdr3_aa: CASSHRPGALYGYTF